The sequence of this T cell receptor (beta chain) was determined in a study of blood T cell repertoires in COVID-19. Trimming removed 4 bases at V and 7 bases at J, with 22 bases between. CDR3 length: 16 residues. The germline V gene has CDR1 KGHSY and CDR2 FQNENV. Produced via immunoSEQ multiplex PCR; TCRdb's table is partial and in-frame only. The table has approximately 19,000 clones, approximately 84% seen once. This TCR was recovered from a human donor with active COVID-19. The donor label of this sample is uncertain. The chain employs TRBV16 and TRBJ1-2; a weak D match, TRBD1 (5 bases). Sequenced input: peripheral blood. The CDR3 reads CASSPISRQGGSGYTF. CDR3 DNA: TGTGCCAGCAGCCCCATTAGTAGGCAGGGCGGCTCTGGCTACACCTTC.